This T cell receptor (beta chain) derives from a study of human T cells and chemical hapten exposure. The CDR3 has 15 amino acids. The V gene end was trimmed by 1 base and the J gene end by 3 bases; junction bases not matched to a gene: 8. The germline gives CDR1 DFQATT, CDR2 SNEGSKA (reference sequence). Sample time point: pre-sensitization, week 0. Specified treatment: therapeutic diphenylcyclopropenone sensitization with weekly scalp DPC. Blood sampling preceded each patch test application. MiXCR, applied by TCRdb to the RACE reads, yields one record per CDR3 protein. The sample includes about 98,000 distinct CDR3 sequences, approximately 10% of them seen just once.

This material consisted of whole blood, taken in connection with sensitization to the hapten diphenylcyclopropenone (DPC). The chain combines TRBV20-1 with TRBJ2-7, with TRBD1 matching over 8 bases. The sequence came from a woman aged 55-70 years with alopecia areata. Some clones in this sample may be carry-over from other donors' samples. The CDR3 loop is CSARAQGQVNYEQYF. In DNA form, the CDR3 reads TGCAGTGCTAGAGCCCAGGGACAGGTAAACTACGAGCAGTACTTC.